This T cell receptor beta chain was sequenced in a study of blood T cell repertoires in COVID-19 (dated by TCRdb to 2018 to 2020). Looking at the study overall: Samples covering the acute and convalescent phases of COVID-19 were provided by collaborators in the United States, Italy and Spain. Nearly every sample came with metadata listing a de-identified subject ID, COVID-19 status, age in years and sex. The material from the prospective study consisted of cDNA or gDNA derived from T cells, B-cell-depleted T cells, or PBMCs. The samples were drawn from two sources: the first 160 participants of the ongoing ImmuneRACE study, and 1,000 to 1,500 subjects contributed by 6 global collaborators. Where available, HLA class I and class II types were obtained from metadata supplied by the sample provider rather than from assay-based typing. The dataset comprised deeply sampled blood TCRbeta repertoires from subjects exposed to, actively infected with, or recovered from COVID-19. The repertoires were released in a freely available public database meant as a resource for research on the immune response to SARS-CoV-2.

TCRbeta CDR3 regions were amplified from genomic DNA using the immunoSEQ Assay, a bias-controlled multiplex PCR. The original methods were these. The number of nucleated cells in each sample was estimated from the amplification of reference gene primers within the assay. Sequence reads were collapsed and filtered to measure the absolute abundance of every unique TCRbeta CDR3 rearrangement. For each sample, productive Simpson clonality was calculated as the square root of Simpson's diversity index over productive rearrangements. The table was pulled from immuneACCESS by TCRdb, which kept in-frame rearrangements only. Such tables lose some clones; where checked, under half of the loss comes from unresolved V genes, and the rest has no known cause. The V and J calls and clone size were taken over from that table, and D and trimming were inferred from the DNA. The sample table lists 90,000 to 150,000 clones, around 77% of them with a count of one. The leading ten clones occupy roughly 7.9% of the sample.

To note about this clone: Its antigen specificity is not known. No much larger clone is present one base from it, and per-base qualities are unavailable.

Each collaborating institution followed its own protocols to collect whole blood in K2EDTA tubes. For TCRbeta analysis, collaborators shipped samples as frozen whole blood, isolated PBMCs, or DNA extracted from either of those sample types. Via the germline V gene (reference sequence), CDR1 is SEHNR and CDR2 FQNEAQ. The cysteine opens and the phenylalanine closes a CDR3 of 15 amino acids. Only CDR3 DNA remains: 45 bases, in frame from the first base. Clipping removes 4 bases from V and 3 bases from J, with 5 as the unmatched junction base count. Results the study describes overall, beyond this receptor: Clinical and demographic metadata were provided uncurated, with the amount varying by source and participant.

This chain joins TRBV7-9 to TRBJ2-7; TRBD1 agrees with 11 junctional bases. This TCR derives from a human donor in a cohort sampled during active COVID-19. The source material was peripheral blood. The CDR3 region: CASSSRTGGGYEQYF. The sequence in DNA is TGTGCCAGCAGCTCCCGGACAGGGGGCGGCTACGAGCAGTACTTC. Reference TRBV7-9 and TRBJ2-7 proteins supply the regions before and after the CDR3; the full variable domain is: DTGVSQNPRHKITKRGQNVTFRCDPISEHNRLYWYRQTLGQGPEFLTYFQNEAQLEKSRLLSDRFSAERPKGSFSTLEIQRTEQGDSAMYLCASSSRTGGGYEQYFGPGTRLTVT.